This TCR beta chain appears in the sequencing data of a study of cytomegalovirus exposure and HLA in healthy donors. Study-level information: Unique TCR beta sequences numbering some 120 million came from approximately 180 million T cells in an earlier analysis.

The PCR used 60 Vbeta and 13 Jbeta primers. Sequencing used immunoSEQ multiplex PCR; TCRdb keeps in-frame clones, though not all of them. Counted here are approximately 44,000 clones, around 77% occurring once; the ten biggest clones make up 1.4%. Trimming took 1 base from V and 3 from J, leaving 12 bases between them. Germline V gene sequence: CDR1 LGHNA, CDR2 YSLEER. The CDR3 consists of 15 residues. The sample was PBMCs. The chain employs TRBV4-3 and TRBJ1-2; D perhaps matches TRBD1 (6 bases). This TCR came from a man in his thirties or forties in good health and CMV-seronegative. The CDR3 reads CASSQGPSGDYGYTF. For the CDR3, the DNA is TGCGCCAGCAGCCAAGGGCCTTCAGGGGACTATGGCTACACCTTC.